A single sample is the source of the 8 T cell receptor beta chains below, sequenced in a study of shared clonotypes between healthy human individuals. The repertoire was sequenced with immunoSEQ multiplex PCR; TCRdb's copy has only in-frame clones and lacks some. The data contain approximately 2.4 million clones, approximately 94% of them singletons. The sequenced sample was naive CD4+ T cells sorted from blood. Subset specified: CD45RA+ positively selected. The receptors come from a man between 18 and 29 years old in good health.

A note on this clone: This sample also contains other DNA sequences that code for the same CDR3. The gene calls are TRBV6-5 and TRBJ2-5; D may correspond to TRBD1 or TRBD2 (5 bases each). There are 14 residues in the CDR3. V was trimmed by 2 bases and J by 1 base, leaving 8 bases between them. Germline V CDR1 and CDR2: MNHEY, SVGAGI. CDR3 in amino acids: CASSYGTLQETQYF. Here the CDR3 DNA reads TGTGCCAGCAGTTACGGGACCCTCCAAGAGACCCAGTACTTC.

The CDR3 loop is CASSVSGGVQETQYF. The CDR3 bases are TGTGCCAGCAGCGTTAGCGGGGGAGTCCAAGAGACCCAGTACTTC. The V gene is TRBV7-9, the J gene TRBJ2-5; the match to TRBD2 covers 9 bases. This CDR3 is built from 15 residues. CDR1 SEHNR and CDR2 FQNEAQ come from the germline V gene (reference sequence). With 5 bases clipped from V and 1 base from J, the junction kept 5 bases outside the gene matches. Looking up the rest from reference TRBV7-9 and TRBJ2-5 gives the full variable domain: DTGVSQNPRHKITKRGQNVTFRCDPISEHNRLYWYRQTLGQGPEFLTYFQNEAQLEKSRLLSDRFSAERPKGSFSTLEIQRTEQGDSAMYLCASSVSGGVQETQYFGPGTRLLVL.

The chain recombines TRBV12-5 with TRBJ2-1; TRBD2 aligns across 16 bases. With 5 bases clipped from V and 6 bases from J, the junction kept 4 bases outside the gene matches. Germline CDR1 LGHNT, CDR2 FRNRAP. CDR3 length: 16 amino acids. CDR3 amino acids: CASGAGTSGRANEQFF. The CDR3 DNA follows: TGTGCTAGTGGTGCCGGGACTAGCGGGAGGGCCAATGAGCAGTTCTTC.

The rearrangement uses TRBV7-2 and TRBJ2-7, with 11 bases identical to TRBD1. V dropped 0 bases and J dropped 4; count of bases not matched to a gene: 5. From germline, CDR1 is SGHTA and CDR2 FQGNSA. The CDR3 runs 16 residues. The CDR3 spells CASSLAGGQGVYEQYF. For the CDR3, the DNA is TGTGCCAGCAGCTTAGCGGGGGGACAGGGGGTTTACGAGCAGTACTTC.

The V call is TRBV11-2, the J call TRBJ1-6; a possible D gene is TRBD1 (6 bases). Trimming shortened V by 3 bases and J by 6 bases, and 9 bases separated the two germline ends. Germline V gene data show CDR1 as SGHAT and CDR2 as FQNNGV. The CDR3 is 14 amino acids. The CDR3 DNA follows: TGTGCCAGCAGCTTCGGACAGTCTAATTCACCCCTCCACTTT. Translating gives CASSFGQSNSPLHF.

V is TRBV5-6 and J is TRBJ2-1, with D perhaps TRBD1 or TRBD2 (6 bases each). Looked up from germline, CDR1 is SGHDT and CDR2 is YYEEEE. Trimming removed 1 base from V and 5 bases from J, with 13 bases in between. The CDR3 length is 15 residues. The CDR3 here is CASSLLGGIDNEQFF. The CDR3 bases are TGTGCCAGCAGCTTGTTAGGGGGGATAGACAATGAGCAGTTCTTC.

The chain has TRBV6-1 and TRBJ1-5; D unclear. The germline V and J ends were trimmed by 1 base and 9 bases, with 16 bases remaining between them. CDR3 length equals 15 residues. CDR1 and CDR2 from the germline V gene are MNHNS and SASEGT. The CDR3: CASSEVWENNAPQHF. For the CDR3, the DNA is TGTGCCAGCAGTGAAGTCTGGGAAAATAATGCGCCCCAGCATTTT.

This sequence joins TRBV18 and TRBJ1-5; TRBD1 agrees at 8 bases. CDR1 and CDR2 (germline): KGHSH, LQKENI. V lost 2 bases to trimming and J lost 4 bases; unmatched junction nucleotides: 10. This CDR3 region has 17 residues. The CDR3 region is CASSPTSGQGVNQPQHF. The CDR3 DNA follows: TGTGCCAGCTCACCAACCAGCGGACAGGGCGTAAATCAGCCCCAGCATTTT.